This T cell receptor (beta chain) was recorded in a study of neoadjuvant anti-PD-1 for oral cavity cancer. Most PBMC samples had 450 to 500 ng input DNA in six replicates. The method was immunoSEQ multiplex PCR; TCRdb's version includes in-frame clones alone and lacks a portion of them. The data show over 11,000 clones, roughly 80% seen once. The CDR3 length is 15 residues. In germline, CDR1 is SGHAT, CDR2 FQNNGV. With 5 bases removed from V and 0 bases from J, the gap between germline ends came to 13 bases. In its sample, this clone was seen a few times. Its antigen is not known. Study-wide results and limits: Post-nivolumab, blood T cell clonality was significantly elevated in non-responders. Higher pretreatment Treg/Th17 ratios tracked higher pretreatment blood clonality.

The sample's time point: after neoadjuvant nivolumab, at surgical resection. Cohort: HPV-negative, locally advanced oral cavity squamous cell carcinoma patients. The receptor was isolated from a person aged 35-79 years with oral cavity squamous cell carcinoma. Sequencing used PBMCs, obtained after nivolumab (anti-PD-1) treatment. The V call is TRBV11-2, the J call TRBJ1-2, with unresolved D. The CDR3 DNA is TGTGCCAGCAGCCCTTTGACCTCAGCTAACTATGGCTACACCTTC. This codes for CASSPLTSANYGYTF.